The entry below describes one T cell receptor beta chain. The sample originates from a study of technical replicates of blood from several donors. Measured with immunoSEQ multiplex PCR; TCRdb has only the in-frame clones, and not every one. This sample yields some 56,000 clones, of which about 94% are seen a single time; less than 5.5% belongs to the top ten. The ends lost 4 bases at V and 7 bases at J; junction bases unmatched: 8. The germline V gene encodes CDR1 SGDLS and CDR2 YYNGEE. This CDR3 is built from 15 residues. The chain combines TRBV9 with TRBJ2-2; 9 bases match TRBD1. This TCR came from a human donor in good health. Some clones in this sample may be carry-over from other donors' samples. The sample consisted of PBMCs. DNA of the CDR3: TGTGCCAGCAGCCCCCGACAGGGGGTGGTCGGGGAGCTGTTTTTT. Translated: CASSPRQGVVGELFF.